These 17 T cell receptor beta chains originate from one sample sequenced in a study of PD-1 blockade in classical Hodgkin lymphoma (dated by TCRdb to about 2020). Sample time point, as interpreted from the label and publication: cycle 1 day 1 (C1D1), immediately before nivolumab initiation. Relapse after autologous stem cell transplantation had occurred in all trial patients, and cohorts A, B and C were distinguished by prior brentuximab vedotin exposure. Library preparation employed the immunoSEQ multiplex PCR assay. In TCRdb, the immuneACCESS table is reduced to in-frame sequences with V and J assigned. These tables do not hold every clone; where another copy was compared, an unresolved V gene accounts for under half, and the others remain unexplained. The sample has just over 60,000 clones on record, approximately 88% of them singletons. Together, the top ten hold approximately 12% of the sample.

The sequencing used peripheral blood mononuclear cells (PBMCs), collected at baseline. All receptors derive from a human donor with classical Hodgkin lymphoma.

The J gene is TRBJ1-1, the V gene TRBV30; D gene unclear. Trimming took off 1 base at V and 5 bases at J, with 5 bases between the two ends. Germline V CDR1 and CDR2: GTSNPN, SVGIG (reference sequence). The CDR3 length is 11 residues. The CDR3 loop reads CAWSEATEAFF. In DNA form, the CDR3 reads TGTGCCTGGAGTGAGGCGACTGAAGCTTTCTTT.

This clone was observed a single time. This chain connects TRBV4-3 to TRBJ1-5, with D unclear. Germline CDR1 and CDR2: LGHNA and YSLEER. The CDR3 consists of 14 residues. Trimming took 0 bases from V and 7 from J, leaving 10 bases between them. CDR3 sequence: CASSQDPSSQPQHF. The CDR3 DNA reads TGCGCCAGCAGCCAAGATCCGTCTAGCCAGCCCCAGCATTTT.

The J gene is TRBJ2-5, the V gene TRBV5-1, with D possibly called TRBD1 or TRBD2 (6 bases each). V gave up 5 bases and J gave up 5 bases, with 13 bases separating them. The length of the CDR3 is 13 residues. The germline V gene encodes CDR1 SGHRS and CDR2 YFSETQ. The CDR3 reads CASRGGQAETQYF. The CDR3 region has the DNA TGCGCCAGCAGAGGGGGGCAGGCGGAGACCCAGTACTTC.

This sequence joins TRBV11-3 and TRBJ1-2, with 8 bases identical to TRBD1. The CDR3 runs 14 residues. CDR1 is SGHNT, CDR2 YENEEA, per germline. J was trimmed by 3 bases and V by 4 bases; bases with no gene match: 4. The CDR3 spells CASSSPGQDYGYTF. CDR3 nucleotide sequence: TGTGCCAGCAGCTCCCCGGGACAGGACTATGGCTACACCTTC.

This chain links TRBV7-9 with TRBJ1-1, with 8 bases matching TRBD1. The germline V gene encodes CDR1 SEHNR and CDR2 FQNEAQ (reference sequence). V gave up 3 bases and J gave up 1 base; unmatched junction bases: 13. This CDR3 comprises 18 residues. The CDR3: CASSFGTGGYLENTEAFF. The CDR3 coding sequence is TGTGCCAGCAGCTTTGGAACAGGGGGTTACCTGGAGAACACTGAAGCTTTCTTT.

J is TRBJ1-1 and V is TRBV6-4; D gene ambiguous. V lost 2 bases and J lost 4, with 8 bases in between. The CDR3 is made up of 13 amino acids. Germline CDR1 reads MRHNA; CDR2 reads SNTAGT. CDR3 coding DNA: TGTGCCAGCAGTGACAGGGTGGGCACTGAAGCTTTCTTT. It codes for CASSDRVGTEAFF.

The chain carries TRBV5-6 and TRBJ1-2, with D unresolved. V was cut by 3 bases and J by 4 bases, with 19 bases left in between. The CDR3 sequence is 16 residues long. CDR1 is SGHDT and CDR2 is YYEEEE in the germline V gene. The chain's CDR3 is CASSWPRVSGFYGYTF. CDR3 nucleotides: TGTGCCAGCAGCTGGCCGCGGGTGAGTGGCTTCTATGGCTACACCTTC.

The V call is TRBV19, the J call TRBJ2-7; 7 bases agree with TRBD1. The CDR3 loop spans 15 amino acids. Germline loops: CDR1 LNHDA, CDR2 SQIVND (reference sequence). V lost 5 bases to trimming and J lost 1 base; unmatched junction nucleotides: 8. This CDR3 is CASSPGQSISYEQYF. In nucleotides, the CDR3 is TGTGCCAGTAGTCCGGGACAGAGCATATCCTACGAGCAGTACTTC.

V and J are TRBV6-5 and TRBJ1-1; D ambiguous. The CDR3 consists of 14 residues. V lost 0 bases, J lost 4 bases, and 9 bases lay in between. CDR1 and CDR2 from the germline V gene are MNHEY and SVGAGI. The CDR3 sequence is CASSYSGAGTEAFF. CDR3 bases: TGTGCCAGCAGTTACTCTGGAGCGGGCACTGAAGCTTTCTTT.

V and J are TRBV7-2 and TRBJ2-7; no clear D gene. Germline V CDR1 and CDR2: SGHTA, FQGNSA. The CDR3 covers 14 residues. V was trimmed by 5 bases and J by 0 bases, leaving 11 bases between them. The CDR3 protein is CASSPVGPSYEQYF. In DNA form, the CDR3 reads TGTGCCAGCAGCCCAGTTGGGCCCTCCTACGAGCAGTACTTC.

The chain combines TRBV6-5 with TRBJ2-3; no definite D call. The germline V gene has CDR1 MNHEY and CDR2 SVGAGI. The V and J ends lost 2 bases and 0 bases respectively, with 9 bases between them. The CDR3 runs 15 residues. CDR3 in DNA: TGTGCCAGCAGTTACGAGGCGACTAGCACAGATACGCAGTATTTT. Protein product: CASSYEATSTDTQYF.

This chain connects TRBV30 to TRBJ2-5; the D gene is possibly TRBD2 (5 bases). Germline V gene sequence: CDR1 GTSNPN, CDR2 SVGIG (reference sequence). Trimming cost V 0 bases and J 5 bases, with 10 bases left between them. There are 13 residues in the CDR3. The DNA of the CDR3 is TGTGCCTGGAGTGTACCGGGGTTGGAGACCCAGTACTTC. This translates into CAWSVPGLETQYF.

The chain links TRBV28 to TRBJ1-5; tentatively, D is TRBD1 (5 bases). V was trimmed by 6 bases and J by 5 bases, leaving 17 bases between them. Germline CDR1 and CDR2: MDHEN and SYDVKM. This CDR3 region has 15 residues. The DNA for the CDR3 is TGTGCCAGCAGGGTGGGGGGGAGGATGGATCAGCCCCAGCATTTT. Amino acid sequence: CASRVGGRMDQPQHF.

Points on this clone: The junction departs from the called germline gene at one end, perhaps through a read error. Other nucleotide sequences in the sample specify the same CDR3. The rearrangement uses TRBV5-4 and TRBJ2-3; 9 bases fit TRBD2. Germline CDR1 and CDR2: SGHNT and YYREEE (reference sequence). The CDR3 has 15 residues. CDR3 DNA: TGCGCCAGCAGCTTGTCTAGCGGGGCCACAGATACGCAGTATTTT. Amino acid sequence: CASSLSSGATDTQYF.

This clone was seen once. At one end the junction does not follow the germline gene, possibly because of a read error. V and J are TRBV5-1 and TRBJ2-1; 9 bases map to TRBD1. Germline values: CDR1 SGHRS, CDR2 YFSETQ. The CDR3 has 13 amino acids. This CDR3 reads CASTLGVRTGVFF. Written as DNA, the CDR3 is TGCGCCAGCACCTTGGGGGTACGGACAGGGGTGTTCTTC.

The chain uses TRBV7-9 and TRBJ2-7, with D possibly being TRBD1 or TRBD2 (6 bases each). This CDR3 spans 15 amino acids. V shed 2 bases and J shed 2 bases, with 13 bases lying between them. Germline V CDR1 and CDR2: SEHNR, FQNEAQ (reference sequence). DNA for the CDR3: TGTGCCAGCAGCTTATGGAGGGGGAATCCCTACGAGCAGTACTTC. Translation: CASSLWRGNPYEQYF.

The chain joins TRBV25-1 to TRBJ1-3; 8 nucleotides line up with TRBD1. The V segment lost 7 bases and the J segment 14 bases; nucleotides outside the gene matches: 10. Germline assignment: CDR1 MGHDK and CDR2 SYGVNS. The CDR3 is 12 amino acids. The CDR3 coding sequence is TGTGCCAGCACCGGGGACAGGCGTGTTCTATATTTT. Its translation: CASTGDRRVLYF. Filled out from reference TRBV25-1 and TRBJ1-3, the complete variable domain reads EADIYQTPRYLVIGTGKKITLECSQTMGHDKMYWYQQDPGMELHLIHYSYGVNSTEKGDLSSESTVSRIRTEHFPLTLESARPSHTSQYLCASTGDRRVLYFGEGSWLTVV.